This TCR beta chain was captured by sequencing in a study of vaccination and CD4 T cells after COVID-19. CDR1 and CDR2 (germline): LNHDA, SQIVND (reference sequence). The junction had 10 bases not matched to a gene; V was cut back by 10 bases and J by 1 base. The CDR3 has 15 amino acids. Sequencing of DNA taken from cultured CD4+ T cells relied on the Oncomine TCR Beta short-read assay. One entry per CDR3 protein results from TCRdb running MiXCR on the PCR reads. The profile shows 12,000 or so distinct CDR3 sequences, around a third of them singletons. This sample's treatment: roughly 10-day PBMC culture with coronavirus spike peptide pools or control peptides (ViraFEST assay). In its sample, this clonotype was seen a few times. What it binds is not known.

The sequences come from CD4+ T cells from blood, cultured in vitro, collected before SARS-CoV-2 vaccination. This receptor was identified in a human donor who received a COVID-19 vaccine. The chain has TRBV19 and TRBJ1-1, with TRBD1 identical over 9 bases. The CDR3 loop reads CATVKDRGQNTEAFF. DNA of the CDR3: TGTGCCACTGTAAAGGACAGGGGCCAGAACACTGAAGCTTTCTTT.